This entry features one TCR beta chain sequence. Clones were sequenced by immunoSEQ multiplex PCR, and TCRdb holds only the in-frame ones, with some missing. The table lists 150,000 to 200,000 clones, 90% to 95% of them singletons. The data originate from a study of control samples from healthy donors and cancer patients. The germline V gene has CDR1 GTSNPN and CDR2 SVGIG (reference sequence). CDR3 length equals 12 residues. Trimming removed 2 bases from V and 0 bases from J, with 4 bases in between. The source of this sequence is a woman aged 40 to 50 in good health. The chain links TRBV30 to TRBJ1-1; D is unresolved. Input material: blood. The CDR3 is CAWSLMNTEAFF. The CDR3 DNA is TGTGCCTGGAGTCTAATGAACACTGAAGCTTTCTTT. Looking up the rest from reference TRBV30 and TRBJ1-1 gives the full variable domain: SQTIHQWPATLVQPVGSPLSLECTVEGTSNPNLYWYRQAAGRGLQLLFYSVGIGQISSEVPQNLSASRPQDRQFILSSKKLLLSDSGFYLCAWSLMNTEAFFGQGTRLTVV.